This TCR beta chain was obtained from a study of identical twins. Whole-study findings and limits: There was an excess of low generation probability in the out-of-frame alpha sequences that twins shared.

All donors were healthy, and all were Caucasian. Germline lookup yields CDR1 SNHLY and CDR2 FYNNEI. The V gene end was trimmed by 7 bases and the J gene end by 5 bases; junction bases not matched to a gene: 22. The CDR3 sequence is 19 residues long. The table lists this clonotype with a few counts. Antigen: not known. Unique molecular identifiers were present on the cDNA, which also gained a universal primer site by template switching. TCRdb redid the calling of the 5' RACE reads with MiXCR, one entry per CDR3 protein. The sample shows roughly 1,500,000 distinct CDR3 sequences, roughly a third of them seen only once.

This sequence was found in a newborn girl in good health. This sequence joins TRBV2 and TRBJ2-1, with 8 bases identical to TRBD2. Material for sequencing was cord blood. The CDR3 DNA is TGTGCCAGCATAGAGGCGGGAGGCCCAAAGGTAATTCATCACAATGAGCAGTTCTTC. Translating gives CASIEAGGPKVIHHNEQFF.